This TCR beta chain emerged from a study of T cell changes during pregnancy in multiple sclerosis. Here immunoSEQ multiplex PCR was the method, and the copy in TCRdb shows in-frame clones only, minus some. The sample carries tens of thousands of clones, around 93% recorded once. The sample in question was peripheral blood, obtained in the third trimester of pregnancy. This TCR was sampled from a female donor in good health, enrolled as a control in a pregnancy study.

This CDR3 reads CASSLSGRGLFLAGDRYEQYF. In nucleotides, the CDR3 is TGCGCCAGCAGCTTGAGTGGGAGGGGCCTTTTTCTAGCGGGAGACCGCTACGAGCAGTACTTC. The genes are TRBV5-1 and TRBJ2-7, with 10 bases identical to TRBD2. From germline, CDR1 is SGHRS and CDR2 YFSETQ. The V and J ends lost 1 base and 3 bases, in that order; junction bases with no gene match: 22. CDR3 length: 21 residues.